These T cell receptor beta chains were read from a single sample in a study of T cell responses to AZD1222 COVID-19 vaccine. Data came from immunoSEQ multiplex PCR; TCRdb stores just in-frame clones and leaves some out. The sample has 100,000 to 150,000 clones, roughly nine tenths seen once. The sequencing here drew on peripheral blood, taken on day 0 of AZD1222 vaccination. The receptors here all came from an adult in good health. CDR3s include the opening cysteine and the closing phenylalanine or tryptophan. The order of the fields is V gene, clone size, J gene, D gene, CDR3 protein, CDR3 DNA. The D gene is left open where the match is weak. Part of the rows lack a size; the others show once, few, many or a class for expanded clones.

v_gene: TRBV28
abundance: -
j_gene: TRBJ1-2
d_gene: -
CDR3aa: CASSSSQANYGYTF
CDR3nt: TGTGCCAGCAGTTCCTCACAGGCTAACTATGGCTACACCTTC

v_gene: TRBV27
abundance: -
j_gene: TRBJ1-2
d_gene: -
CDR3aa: CASSYGAHYGYTF
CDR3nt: TGTGCCAGCAGTTACGGGGCCCACTATGGCTACACCTTC

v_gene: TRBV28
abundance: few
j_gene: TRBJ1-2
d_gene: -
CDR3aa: CASLRPGRRYGYTF
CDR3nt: TGTGCCAGCCTGCGGCCAGGACGCCGCTATGGCTACACCTTC

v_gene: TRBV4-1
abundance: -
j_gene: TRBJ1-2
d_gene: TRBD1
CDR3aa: CASSQEDRVDGYTF
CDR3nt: TGCGCCAGCAGCCAAGAAGACAGGGTCGACGGCTACACCTTC

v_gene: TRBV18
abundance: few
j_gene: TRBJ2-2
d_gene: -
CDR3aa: CASSPYGTGELFF
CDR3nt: TGTGCCAGCTCACCTTACGGGACCGGGGAGCTGTTTTTT

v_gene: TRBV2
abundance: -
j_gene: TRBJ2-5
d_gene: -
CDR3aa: CASRNTWVKETQYF
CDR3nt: TGTGCCAGCAGAAACACCTGGGTGAAGGAGACCCAGTACTTC

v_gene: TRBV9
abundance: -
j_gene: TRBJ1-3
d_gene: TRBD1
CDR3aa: CASSVEMGTGERNTIYF
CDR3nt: TGTGCCAGCAGCGTCGAAATGGGGACAGGGGAGCGAAACACCATATATTTT

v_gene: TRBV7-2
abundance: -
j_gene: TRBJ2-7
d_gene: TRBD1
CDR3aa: CASSSKRDRGIYEQYF
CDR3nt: TGTGCCAGCAGCTCCAAAAGGGACAGAGGGATCTACGAGCAGTACTTC

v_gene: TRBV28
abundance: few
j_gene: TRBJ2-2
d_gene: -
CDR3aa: CASSYWEGAGGELFF
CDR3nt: TGTGCCAGCAGTTACTGGGAGGGGGCCGGCGGGGAGCTGTTTTTT

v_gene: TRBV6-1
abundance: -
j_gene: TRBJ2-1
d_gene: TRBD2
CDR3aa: CASSETGLAGASYNEQFF
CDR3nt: TGTGCCAGCAGTGAAACGGGACTAGCGGGTGCCTCCTACAATGAGCAGTTCTTC

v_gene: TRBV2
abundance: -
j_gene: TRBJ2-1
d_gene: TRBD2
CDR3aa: CASSELAGLYNEQFF
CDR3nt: TGTGCCAGCAGTGAACTAGCGGGATTATACAATGAGCAGTTCTTC

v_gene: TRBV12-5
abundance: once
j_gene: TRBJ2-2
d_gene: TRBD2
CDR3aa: CASGLVQTSGVGELFF
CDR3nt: TGTGCTAGTGGTTTGGTACAGACTAGCGGGGTCGGGGAGCTGTTTTTT

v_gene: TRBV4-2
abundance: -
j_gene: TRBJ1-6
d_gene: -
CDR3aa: CASSQIRAWDSPLHF
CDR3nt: TGTGCCAGCAGCCAAATAAGGGCTTGGGATTCACCCCTCCACTTT

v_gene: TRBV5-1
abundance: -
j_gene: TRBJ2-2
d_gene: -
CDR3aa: CASSLYPNTGELFF
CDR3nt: TGCGCCAGCAGCTTGTACCCCAACACCGGGGAGCTGTTTTTT

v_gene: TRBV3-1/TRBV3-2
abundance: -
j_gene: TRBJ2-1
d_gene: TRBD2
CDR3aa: CASSPRTSGSNEQFF
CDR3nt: TGTGCCAGCAGCCCACGGACTAGCGGGAGCAATGAGCAGTTCTTC

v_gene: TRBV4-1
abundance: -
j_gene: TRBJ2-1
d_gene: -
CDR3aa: CASRESGVFNEQFF
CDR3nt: TGCGCCAGCAGGGAGTCGGGCGTTTTCAATGAGCAGTTCTTC

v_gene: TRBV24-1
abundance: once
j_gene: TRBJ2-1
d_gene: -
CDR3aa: CATSDLSGDEQFF
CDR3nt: TGTGCCACCAGTGATTTGTCTGGCGATGAGCAGTTCTTC

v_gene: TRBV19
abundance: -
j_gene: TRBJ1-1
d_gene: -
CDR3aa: CASSIDWGAEAFF
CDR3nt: TGTGCCAGTAGTATAGATTGGGGGGCTGAAGCTTTCTTT

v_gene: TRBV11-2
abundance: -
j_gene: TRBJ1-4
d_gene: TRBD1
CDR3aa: CASSLGQALNEKLFF
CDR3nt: TGTGCCAGCAGCCTGGGACAGGCGCTTAATGAAAAACTGTTTTTT

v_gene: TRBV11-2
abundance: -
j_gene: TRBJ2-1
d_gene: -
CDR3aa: CASISLPESSYNEQFF
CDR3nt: TGTGCCAGCATTTCATTACCAGAAAGCTCCTACAATGAGCAGTTCTTC

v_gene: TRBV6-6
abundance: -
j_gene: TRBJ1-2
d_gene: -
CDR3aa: CASSREGVTNYGYTF
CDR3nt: TGTGCCAGCAGCCGCGAGGGGGTTACTAACTATGGCTACACCTTC

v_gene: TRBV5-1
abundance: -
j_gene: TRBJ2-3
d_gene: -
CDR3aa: CASRLGAQTDTQYF
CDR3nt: TGCGCCAGCAGGCTGGGGGCGCAGACAGATACGCAGTATTTT

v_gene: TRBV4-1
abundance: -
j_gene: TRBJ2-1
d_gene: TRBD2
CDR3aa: CASSQQTSPHEQFF
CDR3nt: TGCGCCAGCAGCCAGCAGACTAGCCCCCATGAGCAGTTCTTC

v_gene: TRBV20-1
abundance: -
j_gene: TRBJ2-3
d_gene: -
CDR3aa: CSASGGGASYRTDTQYF
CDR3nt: TGCAGTGCTAGTGGAGGGGGGGCGTCTTATCGCACAGATACGCAGTATTTT

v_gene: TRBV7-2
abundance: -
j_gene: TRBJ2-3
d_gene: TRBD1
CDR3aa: CASSSKTGYGTDTQYF
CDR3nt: TGTGCCAGCAGCTCTAAGACAGGGTACGGCACAGATACGCAGTATTTT

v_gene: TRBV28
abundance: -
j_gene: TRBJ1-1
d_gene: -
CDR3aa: CASSFTGTEAFF
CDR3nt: TGTGCCAGCAGTTTTACTGGCACTGAAGCTTTCTTT

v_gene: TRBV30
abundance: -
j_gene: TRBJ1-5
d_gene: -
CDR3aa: CAWKSPRTNQPQHF
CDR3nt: TGTGCCTGGAAGTCGCCGAGGACCAATCAGCCCCAGCATTTT

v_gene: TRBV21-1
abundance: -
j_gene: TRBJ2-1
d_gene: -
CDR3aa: CASSKVERSYNEQFF
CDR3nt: TGTGCCAGCAGCAAAGTGGAGAGGAGCTACAATGAGCAGTTCTTC

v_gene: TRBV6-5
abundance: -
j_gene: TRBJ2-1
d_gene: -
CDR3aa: CASSSRRVDEQFF
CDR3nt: TGTGCCAGCAGTTCCAGGCGTGTGGATGAGCAGTTCTTC

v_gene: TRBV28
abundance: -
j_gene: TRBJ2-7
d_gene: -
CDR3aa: CASSLSPLRGKGTYEQYF
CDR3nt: TGTGCCAGCAGTTTATCCCCACTCCGGGGGAAGGGGACCTACGAGCAGTACTTC

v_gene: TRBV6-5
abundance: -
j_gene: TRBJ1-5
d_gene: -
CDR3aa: CASSNGGRQPQHF
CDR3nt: TGTGCCAGCAGCAACGGGGGGAGGCAGCCCCAGCATTTT

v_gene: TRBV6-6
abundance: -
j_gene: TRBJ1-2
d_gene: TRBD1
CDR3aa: CASSSLGQGANYGYTF
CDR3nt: TGTGCCAGCAGTTCCCTCGGGCAGGGGGCCAACTATGGCTACACCTTC

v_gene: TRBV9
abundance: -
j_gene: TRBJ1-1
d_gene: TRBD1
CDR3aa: CASSRRDRVTEAFF
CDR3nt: TGTGCCAGCAGCCGCCGGGACAGGGTCACTGAAGCTTTCTTT

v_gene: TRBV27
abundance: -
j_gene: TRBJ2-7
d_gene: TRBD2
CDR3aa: CASNGFLAGGVMYF
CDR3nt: TGTGCCAGCAACGGATTTCTAGCGGGAGGAGTAATGTACTTC

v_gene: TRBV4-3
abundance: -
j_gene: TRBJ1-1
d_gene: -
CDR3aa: CASSQDRAGETEAFF
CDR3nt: TGCGCCAGCAGCCAAGATCGGGCAGGGGAAACTGAAGCTTTCTTT

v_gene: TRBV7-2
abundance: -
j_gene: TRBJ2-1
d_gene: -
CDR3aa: CASSLLGGAYNEQFF
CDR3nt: TGTGCCAGCAGCTTATTAGGGGGGGCGTACAATGAGCAGTTCTTC

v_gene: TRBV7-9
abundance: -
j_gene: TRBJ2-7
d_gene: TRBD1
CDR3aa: CASSNRQGRDEQYF
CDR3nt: TGTGCCAGCAGCAACCGACAGGGTCGGGACGAGCAGTACTTC

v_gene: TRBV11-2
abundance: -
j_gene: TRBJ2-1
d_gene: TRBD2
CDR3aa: CASSTLAGRTSEQFF
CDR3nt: TGTGCCAGCAGCACCCTAGCGGGGAGGACCAGTGAGCAGTTCTTC

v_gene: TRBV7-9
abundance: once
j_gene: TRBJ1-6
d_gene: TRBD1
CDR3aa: CASSTRDRTNSPLHF
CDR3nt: TGTGCCAGCAGCACCCGGGACAGGACAAATTCACCCCTCCACTTT

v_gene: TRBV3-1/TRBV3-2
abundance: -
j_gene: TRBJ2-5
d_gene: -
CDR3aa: CASSRILAAQPLQETQYF
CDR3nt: TGTGCCAGCAGCCGTATATTGGCGGCCCAGCCTTTGCAAGAGACCCAGTACTTC

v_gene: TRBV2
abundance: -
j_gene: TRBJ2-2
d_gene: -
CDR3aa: CASSPQGGNTGELFF
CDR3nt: TGTGCCAGCAGTCCCCAGGGAGGGAACACCGGGGAGCTGTTTTTT

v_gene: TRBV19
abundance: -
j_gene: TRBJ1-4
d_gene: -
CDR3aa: CASSTGEKLFF
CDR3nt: TGTGCCAGTAGTACAGGAGAAAAACTGTTTTTT

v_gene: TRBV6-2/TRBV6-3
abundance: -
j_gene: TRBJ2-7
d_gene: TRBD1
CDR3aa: CASSYPGQGPEQYF
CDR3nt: TGTGCCAGCAGCTATCCGGGACAGGGTCCCGAGCAGTACTTC

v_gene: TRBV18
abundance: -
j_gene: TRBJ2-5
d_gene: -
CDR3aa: CASSGTLLETQYF
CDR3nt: TGTGCCAGCTCAGGGACGCTCCTTGAGACCCAGTACTTC

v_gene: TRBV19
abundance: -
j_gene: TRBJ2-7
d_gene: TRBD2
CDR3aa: CASSPSGGESYEQYF
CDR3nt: TGTGCCAGTAGTCCGTCGGGGGGGGAGTCCTACGAGCAGTACTTC

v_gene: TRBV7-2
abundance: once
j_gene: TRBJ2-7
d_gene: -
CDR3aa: CASSLVGSVHEQYF
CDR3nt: TGTGCCAGCAGCTTAGTGGGAAGTGTTCACGAGCAGTACTTC

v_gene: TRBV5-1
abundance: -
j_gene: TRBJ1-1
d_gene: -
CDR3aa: CASSLEGHLLNTEAFF
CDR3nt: TGCGCCAGCAGCTTGGAGGGACACCTTCTGAACACTGAAGCTTTCTTT

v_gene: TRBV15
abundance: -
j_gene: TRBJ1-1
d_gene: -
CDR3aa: CATSRDWGGEAFF
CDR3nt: TGTGCCACCAGCAGAGATTGGGGAGGGGAAGCTTTCTTT

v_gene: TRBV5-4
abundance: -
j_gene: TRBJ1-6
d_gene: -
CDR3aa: CASSPGSSYNSPLHF
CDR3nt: TGTGCCAGCAGCCCCGGGAGCTCCTATAATTCACCCCTCCACTTT

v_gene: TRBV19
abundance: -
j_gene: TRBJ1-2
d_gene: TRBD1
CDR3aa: CASSIDLRQGAIRNYGYTF
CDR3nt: TGTGCCAGTAGTATAGATCTTCGGCAGGGGGCGATCAGAAACTATGGCTACACCTTC

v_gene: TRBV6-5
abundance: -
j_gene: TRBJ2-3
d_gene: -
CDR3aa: CAAWGRVTDTQYF
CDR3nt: TGTGCTGCCTGGGGAAGAGTCACAGATACGCAGTATTTT

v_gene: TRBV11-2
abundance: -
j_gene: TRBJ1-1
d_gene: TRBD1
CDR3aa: CASSQTGTGMKAFF
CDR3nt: TGTGCCAGCAGCCAAACCGGGACAGGGATGAAAGCTTTCTTT